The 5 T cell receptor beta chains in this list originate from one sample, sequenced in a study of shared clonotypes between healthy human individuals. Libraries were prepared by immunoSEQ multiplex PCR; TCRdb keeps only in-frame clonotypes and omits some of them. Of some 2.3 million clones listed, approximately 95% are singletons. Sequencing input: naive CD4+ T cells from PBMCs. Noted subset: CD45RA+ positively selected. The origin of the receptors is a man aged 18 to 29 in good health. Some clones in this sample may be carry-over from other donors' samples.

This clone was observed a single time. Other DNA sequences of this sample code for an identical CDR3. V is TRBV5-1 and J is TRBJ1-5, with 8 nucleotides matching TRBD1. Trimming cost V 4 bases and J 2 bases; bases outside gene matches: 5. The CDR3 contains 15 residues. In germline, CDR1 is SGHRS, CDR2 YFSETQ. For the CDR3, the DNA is TGCGCCAGCAGCCGTACAGGGGGGGGCAATCAGCCCCAGCATTTT. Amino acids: CASSRTGGGNQPQHF.

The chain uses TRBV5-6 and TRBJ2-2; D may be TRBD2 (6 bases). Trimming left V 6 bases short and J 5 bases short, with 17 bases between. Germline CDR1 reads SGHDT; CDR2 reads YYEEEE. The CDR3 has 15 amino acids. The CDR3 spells CASNQLRGSTGELFF. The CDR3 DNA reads TGTGCCAGCAACCAGTTGCGGGGTAGTACCGGGGAGCTGTTTTTT.

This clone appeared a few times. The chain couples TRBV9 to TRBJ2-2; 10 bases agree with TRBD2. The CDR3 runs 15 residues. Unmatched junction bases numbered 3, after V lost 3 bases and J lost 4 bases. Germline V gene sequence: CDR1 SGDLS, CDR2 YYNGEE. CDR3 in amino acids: CASSAGTSVTGELFF. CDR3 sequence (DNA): TGTGCCAGCAGCGCCGGGACTAGCGTCACCGGGGAGCTGTTTTTT. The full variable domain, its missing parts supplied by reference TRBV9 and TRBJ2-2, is DSGVTQTPKHLITATGQRVTLRCSPRSGDLSVYWYQQSLDQGLQFLIQYYNGEERAKGNILERFSAQQFPDLHSELNLSSLELGDSALYFCASSAGTSVTGELFFGEGSRLTVL.

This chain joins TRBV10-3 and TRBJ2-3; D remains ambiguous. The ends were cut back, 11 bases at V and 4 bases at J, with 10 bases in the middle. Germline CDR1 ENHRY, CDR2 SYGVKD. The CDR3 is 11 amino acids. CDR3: CAFLNPDTQYF. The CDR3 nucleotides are TGTGCCTTCCTAAACCCAGATACGCAGTATTTT.

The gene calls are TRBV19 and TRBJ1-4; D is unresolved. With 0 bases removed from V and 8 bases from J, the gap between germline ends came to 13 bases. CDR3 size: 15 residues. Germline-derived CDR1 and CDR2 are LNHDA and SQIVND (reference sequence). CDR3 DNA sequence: TGTGCCAGTAGTATAGATCGTAATTCGAGGGAAAAACTGTTTTTT. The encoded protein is CASSIDRNSREKLFF.